These T cell receptor beta chains were read from a single sample in a study of T cell changes during pregnancy in multiple sclerosis. Here immunoSEQ multiplex PCR was the method, and the copy in TCRdb shows in-frame clones only, minus some. Among roughly 29,000 clones listed, roughly 91% were seen once. This specimen was CD4+ T cells from peripheral blood mononuclear cells, taken after pregnancy. The receptors come from a female donor with multiple sclerosis, enrolled in a pregnancy study. CDR3s leave out the opening cysteine and the closing phenylalanine or tryptophan. The D gene is left open where the match is weak.

V: TRBV7-3; length: 12; J: TRBJ1-1; D: NA; CDR3: ASSPSGGGTEAF
V: TRBV28; length: 16; J: TRBJ1-5; D: NA; CDR3: ASSRIPKASSSNQPQH
V: TRBV7-2; length: 11; J: TRBJ2-3; D: NA; CDR3: ASSFSSTDTQY
V: TRBV21-1; length: 16; J: TRBJ2-4; D: NA; CDR3: ASSKRGGEARAKNIQY
V: TRBV11-3; length: 15; J: TRBJ2-7; D: TRBD1; CDR3: ASRPYRGQGETYEQY
V: TRBV18; length: 12; J: TRBJ1-1; D: NA; CDR3: ASSPGLTNTEAF
V: TRBV6-1; length: 13; J: TRBJ1-2; D: TRBD1; CDR3: ASSVRDRAFNGYT
V: TRBV10-3; length: 12; J: TRBJ1-2; D: TRBD1; CDR3: AISESGQGFGYT
V: TRBV6-1; length: 14; J: TRBJ2-2; D: TRBD2; CDR3: ASSDAGGPGIGELF
V: TRBV5-1; length: 12; J: TRBJ1-1; D: NA; CDR3: ASSLAGGATEAF
V: TRBV19; length: 12; J: TRBJ2-6; D: NA; CDR3: ASISFSGANVLT
V: TRBV30; length: 13; J: TRBJ1-5; D: NA; CDR3: AWSLGGARDQPQH
V: TRBV7-9; length: 17; J: TRBJ2-2; D: NA; CDR3: ASSLLRVDRGKNTGELF
V: TRBV19; length: 11; J: TRBJ1-1; D: NA; CDR3: ASRGQGSTEAF
V: TRBV2; length: 14; J: TRBJ2-2; D: NA; CDR3: ASRKGQLQNTGELF
V: TRBV7-2; length: 10; J: TRBJ1-2; D: TRBD1; CDR3: ASRPGGLGYT
V: TRBV19; length: 12; J: TRBJ1-5; D: NA; CDR3: ASSTRASNQPQH
V: TRBV25-1; length: 11; J: TRBJ1-2; D: NA; CDR3: ASSDVLLSGYT
V: TRBV7-2; length: 15; J: TRBJ2-7; D: TRBD1; CDR3: ASSLLQTGGTFREQY
V: TRBV11-2; length: 12; J: TRBJ2-3; D: TRBD2; CDR3: ASTKRGFTDTQY
V: TRBV11-1; length: 14; J: TRBJ2-3; D: TRBD2; CDR3: ASSHRTSGGTDTQY